In its sample, the clone carrying this T cell receptor beta chain was seen many times. The antigen is undetermined. Unique molecular identifiers tagged the TCRbeta library. TCRdb reanalysed the PCR reads using MiXCR and keeps one entry per CDR3 protein. The sample holds about 200,000 distinct CDR3 sequences; just under 6.5% are singletons and the top ten take under 6%. These data come from a study of T-cell reconstitution after alpha-beta-depleted transplantation in children. Study-wide findings and caveats: It was newly produced T cells that mostly accounted for T-cell counts and diversity one year after transplant. Recipient T cells and thymic progenitors that survived were the source of the high TCRbeta diversity seen at day 60 in some patients. There were reportedly several hundred expanded graft clones from which alpha-beta T cells came about two months after transplant.

This CDR3 has 19 amino acids. Losses at the gene ends were 6 bases for V and 3 bases for J; bases not matched to a gene: 22. Germline assignment: CDR1 MDHEN and CDR2 SYDVKM. This sample comprised PBMCs, obtained before TCRalphabeta/CD19-depleted stem cell transplant. The V call is TRBV28, the J call TRBJ2-7; TRBD2 aligns across 8 bases. The source is a girl younger than two with combined immunodeficiency, due to receive a stem cell transplant. The CDR3 coding sequence is TGTGCCAGCAGCATAGAAACCGGGGTAGCGGGACCGCTCAACTACGAGCAGTACTTC. Translated: CASSIETGVAGPLNYEQYF.